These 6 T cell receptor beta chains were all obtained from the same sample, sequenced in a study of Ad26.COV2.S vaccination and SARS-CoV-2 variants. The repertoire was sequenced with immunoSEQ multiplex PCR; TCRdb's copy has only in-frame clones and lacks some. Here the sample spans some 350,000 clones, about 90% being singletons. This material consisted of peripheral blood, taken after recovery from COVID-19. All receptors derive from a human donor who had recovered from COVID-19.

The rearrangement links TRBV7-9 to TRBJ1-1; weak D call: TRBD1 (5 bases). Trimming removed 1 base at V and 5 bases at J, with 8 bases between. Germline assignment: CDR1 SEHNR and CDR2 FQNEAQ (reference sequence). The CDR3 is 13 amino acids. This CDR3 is CASSLGGWTEAFF. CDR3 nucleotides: TGTGCCAGCAGCTTAGGGGGGTGGACTGAAGCTTTCTTT.

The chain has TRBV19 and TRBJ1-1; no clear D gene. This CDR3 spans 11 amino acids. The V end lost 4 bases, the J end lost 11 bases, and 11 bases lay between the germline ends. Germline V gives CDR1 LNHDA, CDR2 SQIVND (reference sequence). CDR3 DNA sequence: TGTGCCAGTAGTAGAACAGCCCAGGCTTTCTTT. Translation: CASSRTAQAFF.

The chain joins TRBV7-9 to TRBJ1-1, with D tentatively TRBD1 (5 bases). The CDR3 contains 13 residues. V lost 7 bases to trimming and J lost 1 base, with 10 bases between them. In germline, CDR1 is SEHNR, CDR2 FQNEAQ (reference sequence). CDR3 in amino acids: CASMGEGNTEAFF. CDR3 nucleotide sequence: TGTGCCAGCATGGGGGAAGGGAACACTGAAGCTTTCTTT.

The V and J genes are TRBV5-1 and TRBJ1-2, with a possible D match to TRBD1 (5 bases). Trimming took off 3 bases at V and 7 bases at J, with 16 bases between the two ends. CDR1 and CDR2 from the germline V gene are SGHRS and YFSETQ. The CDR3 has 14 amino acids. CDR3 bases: TGCGCCAGCAGCTCCAGGGTATCCGACGGTGGCTACACCTTC. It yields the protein CASSSRVSDGGYTF.

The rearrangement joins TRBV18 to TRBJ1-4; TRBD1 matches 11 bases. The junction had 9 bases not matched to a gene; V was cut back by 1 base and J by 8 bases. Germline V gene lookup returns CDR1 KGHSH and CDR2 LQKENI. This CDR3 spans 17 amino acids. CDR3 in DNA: TGTGCCAGCTCACCACGGGACAGGGGGGCCGCCCTCGAAAAACTGTTTTTT. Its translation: CASSPRDRGAALEKLFF.

CDR3 coding DNA: TGCGCCAGCAGCTTGTACGGGAATCAGCCCCAGCATTTT. This sequence encodes CASSLYGNQPQHF. The chain links TRBV5-1 to TRBJ1-5; D gene uncertain. CDR1 SGHRS and CDR2 YFSETQ come from the germline V gene. The CDR3 has 13 residues. V was pared by 1 base and J by 4 bases, with 6 bases between.